One sample yielded the 23 T cell receptor beta chains listed below, sequenced in a study of blood T cell repertoires in COVID-19. The assay was immunoSEQ multiplex PCR, and TCRdb's table has in-frame clones only and misses some. The sample lists 140,000 or so clones, 84% occurring once. The sequenced sample consisted of PBMCs or T cells enriched from blood (not recorded which). These receptors were obtained from a young woman who had been exposed to COVID-19.

The V gene is TRBV5-1, the J gene TRBJ2-1; 15 bases match TRBD2. The CDR3 spans 16 residues. The germline V gene encodes CDR1 SGHRS and CDR2 YFSETQ. V shed 3 bases, J shed 4 bases, and the junction held 2 bases outside the gene matches. The CDR3 region is CASSWTSGRGYNEQFF. In DNA, the CDR3 is TGCGCCAGCAGCTGGACTAGCGGGAGGGGTTACAATGAGCAGTTCTTC.

The chain recombines TRBV7-9 with TRBJ2-1; 10 nucleotides align to TRBD1. The germline V gene encodes CDR1 SEHNR and CDR2 FQNEAQ (reference sequence). CDR3 length: 19 residues. After removal of 5 bases from V and 7 bases from J, the junction contained 20 bases not matched to a gene. CDR3 residues: CASSPTRIFDRGLGNEQFF. The CDR3 DNA sequence: TGTGCCAGCAGCCCTACTCGGATCTTCGACAGGGGGCTGGGAAATGAGCAGTTCTTC.

CDR3 residues: CASSEEYSIYGYTF. The CDR3 DNA follows: TGTGCCAGCAGTGAAGAGTACAGCATCTATGGCTACACCTTC. The J gene is TRBJ1-2, the V gene TRBV6-1, with no clear D. CDR1 and CDR2 (germline): MNHNS, SASEGT. V was pared by 1 base and J by 4 bases, with 10 bases between. The CDR3 runs 14 residues.

This clone was counted a single time. The chain uses TRBV27 and TRBJ2-3, with D perhaps matching TRBD1 (5 bases). V dropped 6 bases and J dropped 3 bases, with 16 bases sitting between them. The germline gives CDR1 MNHEY, CDR2 SMNVEV (reference sequence). The CDR3 length is 15 residues. The CDR3 loop reads CASRSRERRTDTQYF. CDR3 bases: TGTGCCAGCAGGAGCAGGGAAAGGAGAACAGATACGCAGTATTTT.

The V call is TRBV30, the J call TRBJ1-5; TRBD1 is a possible D gene (6 bases). V was cut by 4 bases and J by 0 bases, with 10 bases left in between. Germline CDR1 GTSNPN, CDR2 SVGIG (reference sequence). The CDR3 is made up of 14 amino acids. CDR3 bases: TGTGCCTGGAATATACAGGGTAGCAATCAGCCCCAGCATTTT. This gives the protein CAWNIQGSNQPQHF.

J is TRBJ1-5 and V is TRBV27, with D unclear. Germline V CDR1 and CDR2: MNHEY, SMNVEV (reference sequence). V lost 5 bases to trimming and J lost 3 bases, with 11 bases between them. The CDR3 is 14 residues long. CDR3 sequence reads: CASSRLYPNQPQHF. Here the CDR3 DNA reads TGTGCCAGCAGTCGTCTATACCCCAATCAGCCCCAGCATTTT.

The chain has TRBV18 and TRBJ2-7; 9 bases line up with TRBD1. In germline, CDR1 is KGHSH, CDR2 LQKENI. This CDR3 comprises 16 residues. V was pared by 6 bases and J by 2 bases, with 11 bases of the junction left unmatched. The CDR3 nucleotides read TGTGCCAGCTCCCCGAGAAGACAGGGGGAAACCTACGAGCAGTACTTC. Translated, it gives CASSPRRQGETYEQYF.

This clone has a handful of counts. V usage is TRBV11-2 and J usage is TRBJ1-2, with 9 nucleotides matching TRBD1. The J segment lost 4 bases and the V segment lost 5 bases, leaving 8 bases of the junction unmatched. The CDR3 contains 15 residues. Germline CDR1 SGHAT, CDR2 FQNNGV. The CDR3 region is CASSPTGTGTYGYTF. The DNA for the CDR3 is TGTGCCAGCAGCCCCACAGGGACAGGGACCTATGGCTACACCTTC.

V usage is TRBV7-9 and J usage is TRBJ2-2; the match to TRBD1 covers 9 bases. Germline assignment: CDR1 SEHNR and CDR2 FQNEAQ (reference sequence). The length of the CDR3 is 14 residues. V shed 3 bases, J shed 7 bases, and the junction held 3 bases outside the gene matches. The CDR3 region has the DNA TGTGCCAGCAGCTTGGGACAGGGCAACGGGGAGCTGTTTTTT. Translation: CASSLGQGNGELFF.

V is TRBV6-6 and J is TRBJ2-7; D unclear. The CDR3 is 13 amino acids. CDR1 and CDR2 (germline): MNHNY, SVGAGI (reference sequence). V shed 0 bases and J shed 6 bases, with 9 bases lying between them. CDR3 DNA: TGTGCCAGCAGTTACTCGGAGCGAACCGAGCAGTACTTC. Translation: CASSYSERTEQYF.

V is TRBV30 and J is TRBJ2-2, with 9 bases identical to TRBD2. The germline V gene has CDR1 GTSNPN and CDR2 SVGIG (reference sequence). The length of the CDR3 is 15 residues. V lost 2 bases to trimming and J lost 4 bases; unmatched junction nucleotides: 5. The CDR3: CAWSWAGGGTGELFF. CDR3 sequence (DNA): TGTGCCTGGAGTTGGGCGGGAGGGGGCACCGGGGAGCTGTTTTTT.

The CDR3: CASSLTGGAEAFF. The CDR3 DNA reads as TGTGCCAGCAGTTTAACAGGGGGCGCTGAAGCTTTCTTT. The chain is built from TRBV27 and TRBJ1-1, with 9 bases matching TRBD1. CDR1 and CDR2 from the germline V gene are MNHEY and SMNVEV (reference sequence). CDR3 size: 13 residues. V trimming: 2 bases; J trimming: 6 bases; junction bases outside the gene matches: 1.

V gene TRBV24-1 combines with J gene TRBJ2-2, with D unclear. Germline CDR1 reads KGHDR; CDR2 reads SFDVKD. This CDR3 contains 14 residues. V was clipped by 3 bases and J by 1 base, with 5 bases between them. This CDR3 reads CATSDRVNTGELFF. CDR3 bases: TGTGCCACCAGTGATCGGGTGAACACCGGGGAGCTGTTTTTT.

The DNA for the CDR3 is TGTGCCAGCACCCAAGGGGGGGGTCAGCCCCAGCATTTT. Its protein is CASTQGGGQPQHF. The rearrangement links TRBV6-5 to TRBJ1-5, with D possibly being TRBD1 (6 bases). V lost 7 bases to trimming and J lost 6 bases, with 13 bases between them. CDR3 length: 13 residues. CDR1 is MNHEY and CDR2 is SVGAGI in the germline V gene.

The rearrangement uses TRBV20-1 and TRBJ1-5; D may be TRBD1 (5 bases). From germline, CDR1 is DFQATT and CDR2 SNEGSKA (reference sequence). This CDR3 region has 13 residues. Trimming took off 3 bases at V and 7 bases at J, with 13 bases between the two ends. CDR3 residues: CSASTGGEQPQHF. The CDR3 nucleotides read TGCAGTGCTAGTACCGGGGGAGAGCAGCCCCAGCATTTT.

The V and J genes are TRBV14 and TRBJ1-1; tentative D call: TRBD1 (5 bases). The CDR3 spans 12 residues. Germline CDR1 is SGHDN and CDR2 is FVKESK. V lost 3 bases and J 12 bases, leaving 14 bases between the germline ends. The CDR3 spells CASSQGTGTTFF. DNA of the CDR3: TGTGCCAGCAGCCAGGGTACAGGTACTACTTTCTTT. Supplemented by reference TRBV14 and TRBJ1-1, the full variable domain reads EAGVTQFPSHSVIEKGQTVTLRCDPISGHDNLYWYRRVMGKEIKFLLHFVKESKQDESGMPNNRFLAERTGGTYSTLKVQPAELEDSGVYFCASSQGTGTTFFGQGTRLTVV.

This clone appeared a single time. V is TRBV7-8 and J is TRBJ1-1; 8 positions match TRBD1. This CDR3 comprises 13 residues. The V gene end was trimmed by 4 bases and the J gene end by 8 bases; junction bases not matched to a gene: 6. CDR1 SGHVS and CDR2 FQNEAQ come from the germline V gene. The CDR3 here is CASSSRQGMEAFF. The CDR3 nucleotides are TGTGCCAGCAGCTCAAGACAGGGGATGGAAGCTTTCTTT.

Many counts were recorded for this clone. Other DNA sequences from this sample encode an identical CDR3 as well. V is TRBV4-3 and J is TRBJ1-6, with 9 bases identical to TRBD1. The CDR3 extends over 15 amino acids. V trimming: 3 bases; J trimming: 7 bases; junction bases outside the gene matches: 4. Germline values: CDR1 LGHNA, CDR2 YSLEER. The CDR3 DNA is TGCGCCAGCAGCCAGGGGGACAGGGTAAATTCACCCCTCCACTTT. It is translated as CASSQGDRVNSPLHF.

The chain links TRBV6-6 to TRBJ2-4, with D possibly TRBD2 on 5 matching bases. The V end lost 2 bases, the J end lost 0 bases, and 8 bases lay between the germline ends. CDR1 and CDR2 (germline): MNHNY, SVGAGI (reference sequence). The CDR3 has 15 amino acids. The CDR3 DNA is TGTGCCAGCAGTTACGGCGGGCTAGCCAAAAACATTCAGTACTTC. It specifies CASSYGGLAKNIQYF.

CDR3 in DNA: TGTGCCAGCAGTGTACAGGGGGCCTCTTATAGCAATCAGCCCCAGCATTTT. This gives the protein CASSVQGASYSNQPQHF. The J gene is TRBJ1-5, the V gene TRBV7-2, with TRBD1 matching 9 bases. CDR3 length equals 17 residues. The germline gives CDR1 SGHTA, CDR2 FQGNSA. V gave up 6 bases and J gave up 0 bases; unmatched junction bases: 9.

The chain joins TRBV24-1 to TRBJ2-7, with unresolved D. V was trimmed by 12 bases and J by 4 bases, leaving 21 bases between them. Germline-derived CDR1 and CDR2 are KGHDR and SFDVKD. The CDR3 is 14 residues long. CDR3 nucleotides: TGTGCCCCACGCCCTCTCGGCGGCCAATACGAGCAGTACTTC. Its protein product is CAPRPLGGQYEQYF.

With respect to this clone: The sample contains more than one DNA sequence encoding this CDR3. CDR3 in amino acids: CSASRGSSYEQYF. The CDR3 DNA reads as TGCAGTGCTAGTAGGGGTTCCTCCTACGAGCAGTACTTC. The V gene is TRBV20-1, the J gene TRBJ2-7, with D perhaps TRBD1 (5 bases). Trimming removed 3 bases from V and 0 bases from J, with 9 bases in between. The germline V gene has CDR1 DFQATT and CDR2 SNEGSKA (reference sequence). The CDR3 is made up of 13 amino acids.

This chain uses TRBV15 with TRBJ2-7; 11 bases are shared with TRBD2. Germline trimming cut 0 bases from V and 4 bases from J; bases unmatched to any gene: 5. The CDR3 contains 16 residues. CDR1 is LNHNV, CDR2 YYDKDF, per germline (reference sequence). CDR3 in DNA: TGTGCCACCAGCAGAGAGGCCACTAGCGGGAGTTACGAGCAGTACTTC. Translated: CATSREATSGSYEQYF.